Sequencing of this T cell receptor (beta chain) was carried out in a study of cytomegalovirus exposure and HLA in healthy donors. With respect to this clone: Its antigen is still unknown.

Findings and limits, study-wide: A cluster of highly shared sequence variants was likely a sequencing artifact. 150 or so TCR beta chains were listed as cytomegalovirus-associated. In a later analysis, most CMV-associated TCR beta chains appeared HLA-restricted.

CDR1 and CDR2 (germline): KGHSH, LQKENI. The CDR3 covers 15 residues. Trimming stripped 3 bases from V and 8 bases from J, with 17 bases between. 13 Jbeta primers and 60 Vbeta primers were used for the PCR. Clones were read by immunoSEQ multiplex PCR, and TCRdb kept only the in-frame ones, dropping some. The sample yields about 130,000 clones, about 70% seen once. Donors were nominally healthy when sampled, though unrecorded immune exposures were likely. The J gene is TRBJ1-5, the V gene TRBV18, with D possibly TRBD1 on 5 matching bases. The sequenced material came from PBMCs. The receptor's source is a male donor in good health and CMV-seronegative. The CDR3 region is CASSPRQLTSEPQHF. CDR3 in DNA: TGTGCCAGCTCACCGAGACAGCTTACCTCGGAGCCCCAGCATTTT.